This T cell receptor (beta chain) comes out of a study of blood T cells in healthy people across ages. Germline V gene data show CDR1 as MNHNS and CDR2 as SASEGT. CDR3 length: 15 amino acids. V was pared by 8 bases and J by 4 bases, with 18 bases between. With a J-beta primer mix and a sample-barcoded 5' primer, a second PCR ran 7 to 11 cycles. One entry per CDR3 protein, called by TCRdb with MiXCR from the 5' RACE reads. The sample lists about 1.5 million distinct CDR3 sequences; approximately 40% were seen once. This clonotype was obtained from a woman aged 18-29 years in good health. The chain combines TRBV6-1 with TRBJ1-5, with D unresolved. The sequencing sample was made of blood. This CDR3 is CASRPRRAGNQPQHF. In nucleotides, the CDR3 is TGTGCCAGCCGTCCGAGGAGGGCGGGTAATCAGCCCCAGCATTTT.